The 29 T cell receptor beta chains given below trace back to one sample, sequenced in a study of early T cells in non-severe SARS-CoV-2 infection. TCRdb processed the 5' RACE reads anew with MiXCR; each CDR3 protein has one entry. The table lists tens of thousands of distinct CDR3 sequences, around 6.1% of them singletons, with about 26% in the top ten. The sample comprised whole blood. The source is an adult who was a healthcare worker with PCR-confirmed SARS-CoV-2 infection or an uninfected control (not recorded which).

This clonotype was counted at least ten times. The V call is TRBV11-2, the J call TRBJ2-1; 8 bases agree with TRBD2. Germline-derived CDR1 and CDR2 are SGHAT and FQNNGV. This CDR3 spans 15 amino acids. Trimming cost V 0 bases and J 3 bases; bases outside gene matches: 1. The CDR3 region has the DNA TGTGCCAGCAGCTTAGAGGGACTAGGCTACAATGAGCAGTTCTTC. Translating it yields CASSLEGLGYNEQFF.

This clonotype has just a few counts. V and J are TRBV29-1 and TRBJ1-1; D not certain. Trimming pared 5 bases from V and 4 bases from J, leaving 11 bases between. CDR1 and CDR2 from the germline V gene are SQVTM and ANQGSEA. This CDR3 spans 12 amino acids. The DNA for the CDR3 is TGCAGCGTTTGTCTAGCGAGCACTGAAGCTTTCTTT. This gives the protein CSVCLASTEAFF.

This clonotype occurred many times. The chain joins TRBV7-2 to TRBJ1-1; D remains ambiguous. Germline CDR1 and CDR2: SGHTA and FQGNSA. The ends were cut back, 2 bases at V and 3 bases at J, with 13 bases in the middle. The CDR3 loop spans 15 amino acids. Here the CDR3 DNA reads TGTGCCAGCAGCTTATTGCCTATGGGGTACACTGAAGCTTTCTTT. Its protein is CASSLLPMGYTEAFF.

This clonotype was picked up many times. The genes are TRBV28 and TRBJ1-1; D ambiguous. This CDR3 is built from 15 residues. V shed 1 base and J shed 6 bases, with 15 bases lying between them. The germline V gene has CDR1 MDHEN and CDR2 SYDVKM. The CDR3 is CASSLLSGYRSEAFF. The CDR3 DNA sequence: TGTGCCAGCAGTTTATTGTCCGGGTATCGGTCTGAAGCTTTCTTT. The full variable domain, with the rest looked up from reference TRBV28 and TRBJ1-1, is DVKVTQSSRYLVKRTGEKVFLECVQDMDHENMFWYRQDPGLGLRLIYFSYDVKMKEKGDIPEGYSVSREKKERFSLILESASTNQTSMYLCASSLLSGYRSEAFFGQGTRLTVV.

In its sample, this clonotype was seen many times. The chain combines TRBV5-1 with TRBJ2-3; 8 bases line up with TRBD2. Germline V CDR1 and CDR2: SGHRS, YFSETQ. Trimming removed 4 bases from V and 4 bases from J; junction bases left unmatched: 8. This CDR3 has 15 amino acids. CDR3 loop: CASSIGTRGSDTQYF. As DNA, the CDR3 is TGCGCCAGCAGCATCGGGACTAGAGGTTCAGATACGCAGTATTTT.

This clonotype was seen repeatedly, ten times or more. The chain links TRBV5-1 to TRBJ2-5; a possible D gene is TRBD2 (6 bases). The germline V gene has CDR1 SGHRS and CDR2 YFSETQ. This CDR3 is 14 amino acids long. The V and J ends lost 0 bases and 4 bases respectively, with 10 bases between them. The CDR3 loop is CASSLVMGGETQYF. CDR3 DNA: TGCGCCAGCAGCTTGGTAATGGGGGGAGAGACCCAGTACTTC.

This clonotype was recorded at least ten times. The V call is TRBV24-1, the J call TRBJ2-3, with a possible D match to TRBD1 (5 bases). Germline assignment: CDR1 KGHDR and CDR2 SFDVKD. The CDR3 length is 13 residues. V lost 9 bases and J lost 6, with 15 bases in between. CDR3 protein: CATEGTGKDTQYF. The CDR3 nucleotides are TGTGCCACCGAAGGCACAGGTAAGGATACGCAGTATTTT.

This clonotype was seen at least ten times. The chain recombines TRBV5-1 with TRBJ2-2; 8 nucleotides align to TRBD2. Germline values: CDR1 SGHRS, CDR2 YFSETQ. The CDR3 spans 14 residues. Germline trimming cut 7 bases from V and 6 bases from J; bases unmatched to any gene: 8. The CDR3 spells CASQRAGDAGELFF. The CDR3 DNA is TGCGCCAGCCAGCGAGCGGGAGATGCCGGGGAGCTGTTTTTT.

This clonotype occurred many times. The chain carries TRBV11-2 and TRBJ2-1, with 8 bases aligning to TRBD1. CDR3 length: 16 residues. The germline V gene has CDR1 SGHAT and CDR2 FQNNGV. J was trimmed by 0 bases and V by 5 bases; bases with no gene match: 6. CDR3 amino acids: CASSPRTGYSYNEQFF. CDR3 nucleotide sequence: TGTGCCAGCAGCCCCAGGACAGGGTACTCCTACAATGAGCAGTTCTTC.

The rearrangement links TRBV5-1 to TRBJ1-1; D unclear. Germline V gene sequence: CDR1 SGHRS, CDR2 YFSETQ. Trimming stripped 1 base from V and 3 bases from J, with 13 bases between. The CDR3 has 15 residues. This CDR3 is CASSLFGPRDTEAFF. The CDR3 bases are TGCGCCAGCAGCTTGTTCGGACCCAGAGACACTGAAGCTTTCTTT.

This clonotype was counted many times. The chain joins TRBV29-1 to TRBJ1-1; no clear D gene. V lost 4 bases to trimming and J lost 4 bases, with 4 bases between them. CDR1 and CDR2 (germline): SQVTM, ANQGSEA. The CDR3 loop spans 10 amino acids. The DNA for the CDR3 is TGCAGCGTTGGGTTCACTGAAGCTTTCTTT. It codes for CSVGFTEAFF.

The chain uses TRBV24-1 and TRBJ2-1, with 10 bases aligning to TRBD2. The trim removed 4 bases at V and 5 bases at J, leaving 1 base unmatched. This CDR3 spans 14 amino acids. Germline values: CDR1 KGHDR, CDR2 SFDVKD. CDR3 sequence: CATSELAGHNEQFF. The CDR3 DNA reads as TGTGCCACCAGTGAACTAGCGGGACACAATGAGCAGTTCTTC.

This clonotype was seen a handful of times. The chain uses TRBV24-1 and TRBJ1-5; D is unresolved. Germline values: CDR1 KGHDR, CDR2 SFDVKD. V gave up 5 bases and J gave up 2 bases, with 3 bases separating them. CDR3 length equals 12 residues. Here the CDR3 DNA reads TGTGCCACCAGTGGGGGCAATCAGCCCCAGCATTTT. Translating it yields CATSGGNQPQHF.

There are many counts of this clonotype. V and J are TRBV24-1 and TRBJ2-3; D is ambiguous. In germline, CDR1 is KGHDR, CDR2 SFDVKD. The CDR3 is 15 residues long. V was pared by 1 base and J by 1 base, with 8 bases between. The CDR3 nucleotides read TGTGCCACCAGTGATTTTGCCAGCGGCACAGATACGCAGTATTTT. Translation gives CATSDFASGTDTQYF.

This clonotype has ten or more counts. The chain uses TRBV3-1 and TRBJ2-2; D uncertain. Germline CDR1 LGHDT, CDR2 YNNKEL (reference sequence). V was cut by 1 base and J by 7 bases, with 10 bases left in between. The CDR3 has 14 amino acids. This CDR3 is CASSQVWDVGELFF. CDR3 nucleotides: TGTGCCAGCAGCCAAGTGTGGGATGTCGGGGAGCTGTTTTTT.

This clonotype was counted at least ten times. This chain links TRBV6-5 with TRBJ2-5; 13 positions match TRBD2. Per germline, CDR1 MNHEY and CDR2 SVGAGI. This CDR3 has 16 amino acids. V trimming: 6 bases; J trimming: 5 bases; junction bases outside the gene matches: 9. The CDR3, as DNA: TGTGCCAGCAGCCCACCGCCGGGACTAGCGGGGGAGACCCAGTACTTC. Translated: CASSPPPGLAGETQYF.

This clonotype was detected ten times or more. The gene calls are TRBV7-3 and TRBJ2-1; 10 bases match TRBD1. J gave up 2 bases and V 5 bases, and 3 bases lay outside the gene matches. Germline CDR1 is SGHTA and CDR2 is FQGTGA. This CDR3 has 15 amino acids. The CDR3 here is CASSPDRGTYNEQFF. CDR3 sequence (DNA): TGTGCCAGCAGCCCGGACAGGGGGACCTACAATGAGCAGTTCTTC.

This clonotype was detected ten times or more. The chain links TRBV7-3 to TRBJ2-2, with 9 positions matching TRBD2. The V gene's germline CDR1 is SGHTA and CDR2 FQGTGA. The CDR3 spans 19 residues. V shed 5 bases, J shed 0 bases, and the junction held 13 bases outside the gene matches. The DNA for the CDR3 is TGTGCCAGCAGCCCATCACCGGATAGCGGGGGCCCGAACACCGGGGAGCTGTTTTTT. It codes for CASSPSPDSGGPNTGELFF. Variable domain in full (rest from reference TRBV7-3 and TRBJ2-2): GAGVSQTPSNKVTEKGKYVELRCDPISGHTALYWYRQSLGQGPEFLIYFQGTGAADDSGLPNDRFFAVRPEGSVSTLKIQRTERGDSAVYLCASSPSPDSGGPNTGELFFGEGSRLTVL.

The J gene is TRBJ2-3, the V gene TRBV2, with 10 bases fitting TRBD2. The V gene end was trimmed by 7 bases and the J gene end by 7 bases; junction bases not matched to a gene: 8. This CDR3 region has 14 residues. Germline values: CDR1 SNHLY, CDR2 FYNNEI. The CDR3 DNA follows: TGTGCCAGCAAGTCGTCTAGCGGGAGAAATACGCAGTATTTT. The encoded protein is CASKSSSGRNTQYF. Complete variable domain (other parts from reference TRBV2 and TRBJ2-3): EPEVTQTPSHQVTQMGQEVILRCVPISNHLYFYWYRQILGQKVEFLVSFYNNEISEKSEIFDDQFSVERPDGSNFTLKIRSTKLEDSAMYFCASKSSSGRNTQYFGPGTRLTVL.

This clonotype was seen repeatedly, ten times or more. DNA of the CDR3: TGTGCCAGCAGCTTGGACTGGCAGACCTACGAGCAGTACTTC. Translated, it gives CASSLDWQTYEQYF. The chain has TRBV7-2 and TRBJ2-7; maybe TRBD2 (5 bases). Trimming took 3 bases from V and 2 from J, leaving 11 bases between them. This CDR3 comprises 14 residues. Germline loops: CDR1 SGHTA, CDR2 FQGNSA.

Of note for this clonotype: A much larger clone sits a single nucleotide away, making a read error possible. CDR3 nucleotide sequence: TGCAGCGTTGATCGGACTAGCGGACAGTACTATGAGCAGTTCTTC. It translates to CSVDRTSGQYYEQFF. V usage is TRBV29-1 and J usage is TRBJ2-1; TRBD2 matches at 10 bases. Germline CDR1 is SQVTM and CDR2 is ANQGSEA. The CDR3 sequence is 15 residues long. V shed 3 bases, J shed 8 bases, and the junction held 10 bases outside the gene matches.

This clonotype was found many times. The CDR3 here is CASSLGGAHGYTF. CDR3 coding DNA: TGTGCCAGCAGCTTAGGGGGCGCCCATGGCTACACCTTC. J is TRBJ1-2 and V is TRBV7-9, with D perhaps matching TRBD1 (5 bases). This CDR3 contains 13 residues. CDR1 and CDR2 (germline): SEHNR, FQNEAQ (reference sequence). The V gene lost 1 base and the J gene lost 6 bases, with 9 bases spanning the gap.

This clonotype appeared many times. This chain connects TRBV21-1 to TRBJ2-7. TRBV21-1 corresponds to a pseudogene. The CDR3 contains 11 residues. The CDR3 DNA reads as TGTGCCAGCAGCGAATGCTACGAGCAGTACTTC. Translated: CASSECYEQYF.

There are a few counts of this clonotype. This sequence joins TRBV28 and TRBJ1-2; maybe TRBD1 (5 bases). Trimming pared 3 bases from V and 13 bases from J, leaving 15 bases between. This CDR3 is built from 12 residues. Germline CDR1 is MDHEN and CDR2 is SYDVKM. CDR3 nucleotide sequence: TGTGCCAGCAGTTTGATGGTCGCGGGACGCACCTTC. Translating gives CASSLMVAGRTF.

This clonotype occurred a few times. The chain employs TRBV19 and TRBJ2-5, with D hard to call. Trimming left V 7 bases short and J 1 base short, with 13 bases between. The CDR3 extends over 14 amino acids. Germline V gene lookup returns CDR1 LNHDA and CDR2 SQIVND (reference sequence). CDR3 loop: CASKLRSSQETQYF. CDR3 nucleotides: TGTGCCAGTAAGCTCCGAAGCAGCCAAGAGACCCAGTACTTC.

In its sample, this clonotype was seen many times. The chain employs TRBV12-3 or TRBV12-4 and TRBJ2-1, with no clear D. Trimming took 8 bases from V and 7 from J, leaving 15 bases between them. The CDR3 has 13 amino acids. The CDR3 loop reads CASLALGRNEQFF. In DNA form, the CDR3 reads TGTGCCAGCCTCGCCCTAGGGCGAAATGAGCAGTTCTTC.

This clonotype was detected many times. J is TRBJ1-2 and V is TRBV18; 7 bases align to TRBD1. Per germline, CDR1 KGHSH and CDR2 LQKENI. The CDR3 has 13 amino acids. The V and J ends lost 6 bases and 5 bases, in that order; junction bases with no gene match: 6. The DNA for the CDR3 is TGTGCCAGCTCCCGGGACAGCCGATATGGCTACACCTTC. It codes for CASSRDSRYGYTF.

This clonotype was seen many times. The gene calls are TRBV30 and TRBJ1-6; D unresolved. In germline, CDR1 is GTSNPN, CDR2 SVGIG (reference sequence). V was trimmed by 4 bases and J by 7 bases, leaving 11 bases between them. CDR3 length equals 13 residues. CDR3 nucleotides: TGTGCCTGGACCCCTACAAGCAATTCACCCCTCCACTTT. This gives the protein CAWTPTSNSPLHF.

In this sample, this clonotype turned up many times. The chain links TRBV12-3 or TRBV12-4 to TRBJ2-4; no firm D call. This CDR3 comprises 17 residues. V was clipped by 2 bases and J by 0 bases, with 14 bases between them. The CDR3 region has the DNA TGTGCCAGCAGTTTATCATACTCACTACTAGCCAAAAACATTCAGTACTTC. This codes for CASSLSYSLLAKNIQYF.